Below, 5 T cell receptor beta chains from the same sample are listed, as sequenced in a study of T cell responses to AZD1222 COVID-19 vaccine. Assay: immunoSEQ multiplex PCR; the TCRdb copy retains only in-frame clones and omits some. The sample lists 130,000 or so clones; roughly nine tenths were seen once. The sample was peripheral blood, taken 28 days after the second AZD1222 dose. The receptors here all came from an adult who received the AZD1222 COVID-19 vaccine.

This sequence joins TRBV27 and TRBJ1-6; D gene unclear. V was shortened by 4 bases and J by 7 bases, with 17 bases between the two germline ends. Germline CDR1 is MNHEY and CDR2 is SMNVEV (reference sequence). This CDR3 spans 16 amino acids. The CDR3 sequence: CASSSSFLGWNSPLHF. The CDR3 DNA sequence: TGTGCCAGCAGTTCCTCTTTTCTCGGTTGGAATTCACCCCTCCACTTT.

The rearrangement joins TRBV2 to TRBJ2-2; the D gene could be TRBD1 or TRBD2 (5 bases each). The CDR3 spans 13 residues. The germline V gene has CDR1 SNHLY and CDR2 FYNNEI. V lost 3 bases to trimming and J lost 7 bases, with 9 bases between them. CDR3 protein: CASSEGVNGELFF. DNA for the CDR3: TGTGCCAGCAGTGAGGGGGTGAACGGGGAGCTGTTTTTT.

The J gene is TRBJ1-4, the V gene TRBV6-5; unclear D gene. V gave up 2 bases and J gave up 3 bases, with 13 bases separating them. Per germline, CDR1 MNHEY and CDR2 SVGAGI. This CDR3 comprises 16 residues. The DNA of the CDR3 is TGTGCCAGCAGTTACAGCTATTCTTACGCTAATGAAAAACTGTTTTTT. It encodes CASSYSYSYANEKLFF.

The gene calls are TRBV4-1 and TRBJ1-3; D is ambiguous. This CDR3 contains 15 residues. The V gene lost 4 bases and the J gene lost 2 bases, with 12 bases spanning the gap. Germline V gene lookup returns CDR1 MGHRA and CDR2 YSYEKL. CDR3 nucleotides: TGCGCCAGCAGCCCCGCACAGATAACTGGAAACACCATATATTTT. Its translation: CASSPAQITGNTIYF.

The chain is built from TRBV29-1 and TRBJ2-5; D is undetermined. The V gene lost 6 bases and the J gene lost 3 bases, with 11 bases spanning the gap. The CDR3 runs to 12 residues. Germline V lookup: CDR1 SQVTM, CDR2 ANQGSEA. Written as DNA, the CDR3 is TGCAGCGTAAGGACCGGCGAAGAGACCCAGTACTTC. Translating it yields CSVRTGEETQYF.